The following is a T cell receptor beta chain sequence with its context. This entry belongs to a study of OX40 agonist ivuxolimab in advanced cancers. The protocol was immunoSEQ multiplex PCR, while the TCRdb copy is restricted to in-frame clones and leaves out a portion. The sample contains nearly 110,000 clones, just over 90% of which appear only once. The germline CDR1 and CDR2 sequences are KGHSH and LQKENI. Losses at the gene ends were 3 bases for V and 2 bases for J; bases not matched to a gene: 10. The CDR3 is 16 amino acids. The clonotype was recovered from an adult with an advanced solid tumor such as melanoma, head and neck, liver or kidney cancer. The V call is TRBV18, the J call TRBJ2-7; 7 positions match TRBD1. Sequenced material: CD4+ or CD8+ T cells sorted from blood, taken in a trial of the OX40 agonist ivuxolimab. The CDR3 protein is CASSPLAGTETYEQYF. CDR3 in DNA: TGTGCCAGCTCACCTCTGGCCGGGACAGAGACCTACGAGCAGTACTTC.